This T cell receptor beta chain was recovered during a study of shared clonotypes between healthy human individuals. Each subset's genomic DNA was split evenly across several immunoSEQ plates. Replicate PCRs for unsorted PBMC used about 0.3 ug DNA (approximately 30,000 T cell genomes). Study processing details: ImmunoSEQ yielded junction-only sequences lacking quality scores, so filtering differed. Sequenced by immunoSEQ multiplex PCR; TCRdb stores in-frame clones only, minus some. V, J and clone size derive from that table, while D and trimming were established from the DNA sequence. The table has fewer than 600,000 clones, about 85% seen once. The donors, healthy adults who were HIV-negative, had experienced no recent acute infections or vaccinations. The sequenced sample was PBMCs. The clonotype was recovered from a woman between 40 and 50 years old in good health. Some clones in this sample may be carry-over from other donors' samples.

The CDR3 protein is CASRTNSPGKWANVLTF. For the CDR3, the DNA is TGTGCCAGTAGGACCAACAGCCCAGGGAAGTGGGCCAACGTCCTGACTTTC. The chain has TRBV19 and TRBJ2-6; possibly TRBD1 for D (5 bases). Germline V lookup: CDR1 LNHDA, CDR2 SQIVND (reference sequence). The CDR3 covers 17 residues. V lost 6 bases and J 5 bases, leaving 20 bases between the germline ends. Together with reference TRBV19 and TRBJ2-6, the CDR3 gives the full variable domain: DGGITQSPKYLFRKEGQNVTLSCEQNLNHDAMYWYRQDPGQGLRLIYYSQIVNDFQKGDIAEGYSVSREKKESFPLTVTSAQKNPTAFYLCASRTNSPGKWANVLTFGAGSRLTVL.